This record looks at one T cell receptor (beta chain) sequence and its context. Clones were read by immunoSEQ multiplex PCR, and TCRdb kept only the in-frame ones, dropping some. The table lists about 120,000 clones, 85% to 95% of them singletons. This record comes from a study of T cell changes during pregnancy in multiple sclerosis. Trimming took 4 bases from V and 0 from J, leaving 18 bases between them. This CDR3 spans 17 amino acids. Germline V gene data show CDR1 as MGHRA and CDR2 as YSYEKL. V gene TRBV4-1 combines with J gene TRBJ1-1; D unclear. The input for sequencing was peripheral blood, taken before pregnancy. This clonotype originated in a female donor with multiple sclerosis, enrolled in a pregnancy study. CDR3 sequence: CASSLPGMGRLNTEAFF. The CDR3 nucleotides read TGCGCCAGCAGCCTCCCCGGGATGGGGAGATTGAACACTGAAGCTTTCTTT.